The entry that follows covers one T cell receptor (beta chain) sequence. The V gene's germline CDR1 is SGDLS and CDR2 YYNGEE. The V end lost 6 bases, the J end lost 7 bases, and 28 bases lay between the germline ends. This CDR3 contains 17 residues. These data belong to a study of blood T cell repertoires in COVID-19. Overall study: Sites in the United States, Italy and Spain provided acute and convalescent COVID-19 samples.

The data were produced by immunoSEQ multiplex PCR, yet TCRdb's version contains in-frame clones alone and is incomplete. The table records some 30,000 clones, 85% to 90% of them present only once. This sequence originates from a woman aged 60-75 years with active COVID-19. The chain combines TRBV9 with TRBJ1-1, with D tentatively TRBD1 (6 bases). Sequenced: peripheral blood. The CDR3 DNA follows: TGTGCCAGCACCCCGGGTGGGGGCCGGATTGCCTCCGATGAAGCTTTCTTT. Translation gives CASTPGGGRIASDEAFF.